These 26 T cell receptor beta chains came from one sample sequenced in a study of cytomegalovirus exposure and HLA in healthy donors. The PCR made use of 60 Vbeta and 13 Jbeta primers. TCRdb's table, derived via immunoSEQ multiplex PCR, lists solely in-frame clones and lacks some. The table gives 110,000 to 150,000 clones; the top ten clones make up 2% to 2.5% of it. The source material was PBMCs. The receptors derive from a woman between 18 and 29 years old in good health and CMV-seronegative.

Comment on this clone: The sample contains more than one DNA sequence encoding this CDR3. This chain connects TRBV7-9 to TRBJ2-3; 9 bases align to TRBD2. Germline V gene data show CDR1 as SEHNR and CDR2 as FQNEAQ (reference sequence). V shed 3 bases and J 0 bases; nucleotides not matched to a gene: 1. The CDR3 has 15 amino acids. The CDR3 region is CASSLLAGSTDTQYF. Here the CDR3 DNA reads TGTGCCAGCAGCTTGCTAGCGGGGAGCACAGATACGCAGTATTTT.

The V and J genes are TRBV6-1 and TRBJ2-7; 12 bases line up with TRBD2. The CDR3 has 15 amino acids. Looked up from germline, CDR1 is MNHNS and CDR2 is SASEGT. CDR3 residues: CASSETSGSSNEQYV. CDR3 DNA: TGTGCCAGCAGTGAGACTAGCGGGAGCTCCAACGAGCAGTACGTC.

The DNA for the CDR3 is TGTGCCAGCAGTTACGAGGGATCGAGGGAGACCCAGTACTTC. Translation: CASSYEGSRETQYF. The J gene is TRBJ2-5, the V gene TRBV6-6, with D perhaps matching TRBD2 (5 bases). Trimming shortened V by 2 bases and J by 5 bases, and 12 bases separated the two germline ends. CDR1 and CDR2 (germline): MNHNY, SVGAGI (reference sequence). CDR3 length: 14 residues.

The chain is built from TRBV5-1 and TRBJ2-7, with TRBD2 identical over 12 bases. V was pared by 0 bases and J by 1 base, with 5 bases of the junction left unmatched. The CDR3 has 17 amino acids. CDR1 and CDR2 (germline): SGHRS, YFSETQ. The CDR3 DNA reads TGCGCCAGCAGCTTGGGGCTGACTAGCGGGAGATCCTACGAGCAGTACTTC. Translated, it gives CASSLGLTSGRSYEQYF.

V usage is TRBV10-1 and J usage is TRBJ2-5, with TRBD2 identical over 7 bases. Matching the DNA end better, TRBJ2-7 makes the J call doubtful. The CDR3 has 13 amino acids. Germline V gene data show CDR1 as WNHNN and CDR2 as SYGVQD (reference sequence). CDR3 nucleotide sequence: TGCGCCAGCAGTGAGTCGGGGGGGTACGAGCAGTACTTC. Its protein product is CASSESGGYEQYF.

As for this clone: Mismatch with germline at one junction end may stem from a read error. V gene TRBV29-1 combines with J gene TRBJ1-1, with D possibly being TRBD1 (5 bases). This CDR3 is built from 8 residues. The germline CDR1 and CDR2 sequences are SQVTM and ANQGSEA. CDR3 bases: TGCAGCGTGGGAACAGGAGTCTTT. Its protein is CSVGTGVF.

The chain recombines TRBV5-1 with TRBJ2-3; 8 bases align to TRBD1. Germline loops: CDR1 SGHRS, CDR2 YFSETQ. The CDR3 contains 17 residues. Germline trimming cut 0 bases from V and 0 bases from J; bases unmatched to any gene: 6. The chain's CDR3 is CASSLARTGTSTDTQYF. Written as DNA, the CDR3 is TGCGCCAGCAGCTTGGCTCGGACAGGGACTAGCACAGATACGCAGTATTTT.

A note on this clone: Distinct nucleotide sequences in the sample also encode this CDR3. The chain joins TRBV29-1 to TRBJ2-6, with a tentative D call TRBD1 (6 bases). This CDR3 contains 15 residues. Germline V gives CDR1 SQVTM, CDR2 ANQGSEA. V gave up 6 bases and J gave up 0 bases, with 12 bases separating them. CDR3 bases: TGCAGCGTGGGCAGGGGCAGCTCTGGGGCCAACGTCCTGACTTTC. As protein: CSVGRGSSGANVLTF.

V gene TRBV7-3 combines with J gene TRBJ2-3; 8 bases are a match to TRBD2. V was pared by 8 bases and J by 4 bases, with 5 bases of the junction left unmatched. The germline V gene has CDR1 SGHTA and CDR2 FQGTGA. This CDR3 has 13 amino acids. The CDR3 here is CASASGLSDTQYF. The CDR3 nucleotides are TGTGCCAGCGCTAGCGGGCTCTCAGATACGCAGTATTTT.

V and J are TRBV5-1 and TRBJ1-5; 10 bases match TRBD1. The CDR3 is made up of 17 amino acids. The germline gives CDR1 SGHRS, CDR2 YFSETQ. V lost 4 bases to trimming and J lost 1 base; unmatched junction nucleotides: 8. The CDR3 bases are TGCGCCAGCAGCCCCGGGACAGGGGATTGGAGCAATCAGCCCCAGCATTTT. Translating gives CASSPGTGDWSNQPQHF.

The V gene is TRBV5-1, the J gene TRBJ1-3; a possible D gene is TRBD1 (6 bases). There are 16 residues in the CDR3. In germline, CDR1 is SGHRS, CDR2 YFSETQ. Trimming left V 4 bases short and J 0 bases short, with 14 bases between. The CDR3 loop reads CASSPGHLSSGNTIYF. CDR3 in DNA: TGCGCCAGCAGCCCGGGACACTTGAGCTCTGGAAACACCATATATTTT.

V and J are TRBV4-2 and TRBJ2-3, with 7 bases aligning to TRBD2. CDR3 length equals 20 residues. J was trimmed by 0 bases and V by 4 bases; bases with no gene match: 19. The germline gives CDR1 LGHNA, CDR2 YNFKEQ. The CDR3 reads CASSLNNVDLAGTSTDTQYF. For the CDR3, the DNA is TGTGCCAGCAGCCTGAATAACGTGGACTTAGCGGGCACTAGCACAGATACGCAGTATTTT.

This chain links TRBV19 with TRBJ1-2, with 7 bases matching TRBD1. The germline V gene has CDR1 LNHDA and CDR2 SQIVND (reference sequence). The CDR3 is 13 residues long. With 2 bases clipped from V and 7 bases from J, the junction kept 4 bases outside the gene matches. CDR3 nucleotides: TGTGCCAGTAGTATAATCGGACAGGCTGGCTACACCTTC. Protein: CASSIIGQAGYTF. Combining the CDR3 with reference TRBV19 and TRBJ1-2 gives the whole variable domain DGGITQSPKYLFRKEGQNVTLSCEQNLNHDAMYWYRQDPGQGLRLIYYSQIVNDFQKGDIAEGYSVSREKKESFPLTVTSAQKNPTAFYLCASSIIGQAGYTFGSGTRLTVV.

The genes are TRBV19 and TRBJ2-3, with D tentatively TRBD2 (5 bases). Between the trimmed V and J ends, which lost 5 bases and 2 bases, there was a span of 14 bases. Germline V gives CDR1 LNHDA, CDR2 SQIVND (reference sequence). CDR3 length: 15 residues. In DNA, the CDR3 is TGTGCCAGTAGTGAAAGAGGGTACCCCACAGATACGCAGTATTTT. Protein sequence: CASSERGYPTDTQYF.

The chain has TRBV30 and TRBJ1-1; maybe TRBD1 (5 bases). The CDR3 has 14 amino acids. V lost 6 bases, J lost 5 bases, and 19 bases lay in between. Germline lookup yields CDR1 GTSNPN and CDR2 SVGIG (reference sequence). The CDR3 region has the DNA TGTGCCTGCCCTAATTCGCAGGGTGGGACTGAAGCTTTCTTT. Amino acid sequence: CACPNSQGGTEAFF.

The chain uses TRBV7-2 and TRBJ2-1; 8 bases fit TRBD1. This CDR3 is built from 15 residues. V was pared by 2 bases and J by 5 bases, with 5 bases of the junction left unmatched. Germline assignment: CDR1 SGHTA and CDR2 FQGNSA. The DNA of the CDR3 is TGTGCCAGCAGCTTAAGAGGGACAGGAAACAATGAGCAGTTCTTC. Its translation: CASSLRGTGNNEQFF.

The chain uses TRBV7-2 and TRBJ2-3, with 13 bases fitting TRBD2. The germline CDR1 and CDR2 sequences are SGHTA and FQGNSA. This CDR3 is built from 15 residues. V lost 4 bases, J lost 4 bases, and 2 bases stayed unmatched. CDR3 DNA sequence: TGTGCCAGCAGCTGGACTAGCGGGAGCCCAGATACGCAGTATTTT. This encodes CASSWTSGSPDTQYF.

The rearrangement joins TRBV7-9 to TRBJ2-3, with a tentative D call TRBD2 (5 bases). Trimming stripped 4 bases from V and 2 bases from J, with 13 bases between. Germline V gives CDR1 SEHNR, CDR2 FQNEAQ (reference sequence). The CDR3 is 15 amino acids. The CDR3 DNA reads TGTGCCAGCAGCTCGTCCCGGGGATCCACAGATACGCAGTATTTT. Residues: CASSSSRGSTDTQYF.

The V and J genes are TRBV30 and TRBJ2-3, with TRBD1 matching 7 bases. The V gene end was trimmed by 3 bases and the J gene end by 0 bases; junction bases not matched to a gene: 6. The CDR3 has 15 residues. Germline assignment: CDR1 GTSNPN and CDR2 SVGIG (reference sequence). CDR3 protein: CAWSTGARSTDTQYF. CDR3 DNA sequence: TGTGCCTGGAGCACAGGGGCTAGAAGCACAGATACGCAGTATTTT. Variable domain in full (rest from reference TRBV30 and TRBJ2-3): SQTIHQWPATLVQPVGSPLSLECTVEGTSNPNLYWYRQAAGRGLQLLFYSVGIGQISSEVPQNLSASRPQDRQFILSSKKLLLSDSGFYLCAWSTGARSTDTQYFGPGTRLTVL.

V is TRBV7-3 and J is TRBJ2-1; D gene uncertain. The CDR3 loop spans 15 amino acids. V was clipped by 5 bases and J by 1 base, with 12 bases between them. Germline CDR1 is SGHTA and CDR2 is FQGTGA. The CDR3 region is CASSALVPSYNEQFF. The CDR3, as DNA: TGTGCCAGCAGCGCGCTAGTTCCTTCCTACAATGAGCAGTTCTTC.

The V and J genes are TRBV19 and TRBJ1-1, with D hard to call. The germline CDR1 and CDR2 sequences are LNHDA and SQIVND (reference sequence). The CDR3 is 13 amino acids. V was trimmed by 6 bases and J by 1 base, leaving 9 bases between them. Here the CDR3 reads CASSVIRNTEAFF. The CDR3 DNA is TGTGCCAGTAGCGTCATCAGGAACACTGAAGCTTTCTTT. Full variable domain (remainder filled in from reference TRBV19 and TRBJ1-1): DGGITQSPKYLFRKEGQNVTLSCEQNLNHDAMYWYRQDPGQGLRLIYYSQIVNDFQKGDIAEGYSVSREKKESFPLTVTSAQKNPTAFYLCASSVIRNTEAFFGQGTRLTVV.

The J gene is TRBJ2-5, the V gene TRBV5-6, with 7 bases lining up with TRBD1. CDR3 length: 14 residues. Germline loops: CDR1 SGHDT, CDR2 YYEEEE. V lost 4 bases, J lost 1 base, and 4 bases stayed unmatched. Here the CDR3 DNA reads TGTGCCAGCAGCCAGGACAGGATCCAAGAGACCCAGTACTTC. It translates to CASSQDRIQETQYF.

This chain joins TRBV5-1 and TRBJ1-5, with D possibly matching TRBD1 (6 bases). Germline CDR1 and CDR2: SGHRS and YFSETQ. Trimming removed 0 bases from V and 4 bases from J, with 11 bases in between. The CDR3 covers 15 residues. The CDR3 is CASSLGDTPNQPQHF. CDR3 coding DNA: TGCGCCAGCAGCTTGGGGGACACCCCGAATCAGCCCCAGCATTTT.

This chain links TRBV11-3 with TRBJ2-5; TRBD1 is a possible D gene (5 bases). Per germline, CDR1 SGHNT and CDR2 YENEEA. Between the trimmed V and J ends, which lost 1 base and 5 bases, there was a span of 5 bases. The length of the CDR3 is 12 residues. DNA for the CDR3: TGTGCCAGCAGCTTAGCAGGGGAGACCCAGTACTTC. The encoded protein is CASSLAGETQYF.

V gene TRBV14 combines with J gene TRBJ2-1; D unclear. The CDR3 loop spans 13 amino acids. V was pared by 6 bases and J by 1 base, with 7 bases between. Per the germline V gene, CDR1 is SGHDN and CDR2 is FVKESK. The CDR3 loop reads CASRLGSYNEQFF. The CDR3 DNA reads TGTGCCAGCAGACTCGGGTCCTACAATGAGCAGTTCTTC.

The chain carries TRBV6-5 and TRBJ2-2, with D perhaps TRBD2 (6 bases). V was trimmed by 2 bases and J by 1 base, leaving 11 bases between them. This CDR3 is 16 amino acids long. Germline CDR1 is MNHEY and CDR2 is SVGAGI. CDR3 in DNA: TGTGCCAGCAGTTACGAGGTTAGCGGGAACACCGGGGAGCTGTTTTTT. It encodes CASSYEVSGNTGELFF.